Below are 24 T cell receptor beta chains sequenced from a single sample in a study of T cells in Graves' hyperthyroidism and ophthalmopathy. TCR beta CDR3 regions were amplified from RNA. HTBI primers were employed in a first-round RT-PCR of the TCR CDR3. One entry per CDR3 protein results from TCRdb running MiXCR on the multiplex PCR reads. The sample consists of hundreds of thousands of distinct CDR3 sequences, less than 15% of them appearing once. Specimen: blood. The receptor set was obtained from a woman aged 40 to 50 with Graves' hyperthyroidism.

This clonotype showed up many times. The chain has TRBV6-1 and TRBJ2-5, with TRBD2 matching over 8 bases. CDR1 MNHNS and CDR2 SASEGT come from the germline V gene. The V segment lost 6 bases and the J segment 1 base; nucleotides outside the gene matches: 4. The CDR3 is 14 residues long. Written as DNA, the CDR3 is TGTGCCAGCAGGCCCGGGACTAGCCAAGAGACCCAGTACTTC. This translates into CASRPGTSQETQYF.

Ten or more counts support this clonotype. The chain links TRBV28 to TRBJ2-3; TRBD1 is a possible D gene (6 bases). CDR3 length: 17 amino acids. The germline V and J ends were trimmed by 2 bases and 2 bases, with 17 bases remaining between them. CDR1 is MDHEN and CDR2 is SYDVKM in the germline V gene. CDR3 DNA sequence: TGTGCCAGCAGTTTACCTATTACAGGGTCATCCACAGATACGCAGTATTTT. Amino acid sequence: CASSLPITGSSTDTQYF.

There are a few counts of this clonotype. This chain uses TRBV7-9 with TRBJ2-3; 8 bases fit TRBD2. Germline CDR1 SEHNR, CDR2 FQNEAQ (reference sequence). CDR3 size: 17 residues. The J segment lost 0 bases and the V segment lost 5 bases, leaving 10 bases of the junction unmatched. CDR3 coding DNA: TGTGCCAGCAGCCGGGGGGGCGGACTAACAAGCACAGATACGCAGTATTTT. Residues: CASSRGGGLTSTDTQYF. The whole variable domain, filled in from reference TRBV7-9 and TRBJ2-3, reads DTGVSQNPRHKITKRGQNVTFRCDPISEHNRLYWYRQTLGQGPEFLTYFQNEAQLEKSRLLSDRFSAERPKGSFSTLEIQRTEQGDSAMYLCASSRGGGLTSTDTQYFGPGTRLTVL.

This clonotype was counted ten times or more. The chain carries TRBV28 and TRBJ1-2; a weak D match, TRBD1 (5 bases). The CDR3 spans 15 residues. Germline values: CDR1 MDHEN, CDR2 SYDVKM. Trimming removed 3 bases at V and 2 bases at J, with 13 bases between. CDR3 sequence: CASSFTGFPNYGYTF. In DNA form, the CDR3 reads TGTGCCAGCAGTTTCACAGGTTTTCCAAACTATGGCTACACCTTC.

This clonotype was recorded many times. The rearrangement joins TRBV18 to TRBJ2-7; 8 bases map to TRBD1. This CDR3 contains 15 residues. The germline V gene has CDR1 KGHSH and CDR2 LQKENI. Losses at the gene ends were 3 bases for V and 2 bases for J; bases not matched to a gene: 6. The CDR3 reads CASSPDRAEAYEQYF. As DNA, the CDR3 is TGTGCCAGCTCACCGGACAGGGCAGAGGCCTACGAGCAGTACTTC.

This clonotype has a count of ten or more. The J gene is TRBJ1-1, the V gene TRBV5-8, with 7 nucleotides matching TRBD1. CDR1 is SGHTS, CDR2 YDEGEE, per germline. Trimming took 0 bases from V and 2 from J; bases not matched to a gene: 4. This CDR3 spans 15 amino acids. The CDR3 coding sequence is TGTGCCAGCAGCTTGGCCGGACAGGCTAACACTGAAGCTTTCTTT. It specifies CASSLAGQANTEAFF.

The chain joins TRBV7-6 to TRBJ2-3, with a possible D match to TRBD2 (5 bases). Trimming cost V 1 base and J 0 bases, with 8 bases left between them. The CDR3 spans 15 residues. The germline gives CDR1 SGHVS, CDR2 FNYEAQ. In DNA, the CDR3 is TGTGCCAGCAGCTTAGGCCCGGGGAGCACAGATACGCAGTATTTT. Translated: CASSLGPGSTDTQYF.

This clonotype was observed at least ten times. The chain joins TRBV29-1 to TRBJ2-7; weak D call: TRBD1 (6 bases). Germline assignment: CDR1 SQVTM and CDR2 ANQGSEA. This CDR3 comprises 13 residues. Deletions cut 5 bases from V and 1 base from J, with 12 bases between. DNA of the CDR3: TGCAGCGTTCTCACAGGGACATCCTACGAGCAGTACTTC. Protein: CSVLTGTSYEQYF.

This clonotype was observed many times. The V and J genes are TRBV7-9 and TRBJ1-1; tentative D call: TRBD1 (5 bases). This CDR3 is built from 16 residues. CDR1 and CDR2 from the germline V gene are SEHNR and FQNEAQ (reference sequence). V dropped 2 bases and J dropped 4 bases, with 17 bases sitting between them. CDR3 nucleotides: TGTGCCAGCAGCTTATCGGCCCCAGGGAGGGCCACTGAAGCTTTCTTT. Protein: CASSLSAPGRATEAFF.

This clonotype occurred many times. The chain carries TRBV20-1 and TRBJ2-2; 12 nucleotides line up with TRBD2. The CDR3 has 16 residues. The J segment lost 7 bases and the V segment lost 0 bases, leaving 6 bases of the junction unmatched. Germline CDR1 and CDR2: DFQATT and SNEGSKA (reference sequence). Here the CDR3 reads CSARDGASGRGGELFF. CDR3 in DNA: TGCAGTGCTAGAGATGGCGCTAGCGGGAGGGGCGGGGAGCTGTTTTTT.

This clonotype was found a few times. The rearrangement uses TRBV5-1 and TRBJ2-1; possibly TRBD2 for D (7 bases). Germline V gene lookup returns CDR1 SGHRS and CDR2 YFSETQ. V dropped 4 bases and J dropped 1 base, with 12 bases sitting between them. This CDR3 region has 15 residues. CDR3 sequence (DNA): TGCGCCAGCAGCGTCAGCGGGACATCCTACAATGAGCAGTTCTTC. Amino acid sequence: CASSVSGTSYNEQFF.

This clonotype was seen many times. The rearrangement joins TRBV28 to TRBJ2-7, with 11 bases lining up with TRBD1. CDR3 length equals 16 residues. The V gene end was trimmed by 7 bases and the J gene end by 2 bases; junction bases not matched to a gene: 10. Per the germline V gene, CDR1 is MDHEN and CDR2 is SYDVKM. CDR3 amino acids: CASTADRGPLTYEQYF. The DNA of the CDR3 is TGTGCCAGCACCGCGGACAGGGGGCCCCTTACCTACGAGCAGTACTTC.

The chain is built from TRBV10-3 and TRBJ2-3; D perhaps matches TRBD2 (6 bases). CDR3 length: 15 residues. V lost 6 bases and J 2 bases, leaving 15 bases between the germline ends. Looked up from germline, CDR1 is ENHRY and CDR2 is SYGVKD. The chain's CDR3 is CAISPGTFLTDTQYF. The CDR3 nucleotides read TGTGCCATCAGCCCAGGGACTTTCCTCACAGATACGCAGTATTTT.

This clonotype has a count of ten or more. The chain couples TRBV29-1 to TRBJ1-1; TRBD1 aligns across 7 bases. V trimming: 6 bases; J trimming: 5 bases; junction bases outside the gene matches: 9. The CDR3 has 13 residues. The V gene's germline CDR1 is SQVTM and CDR2 ANQGSEA. The CDR3 loop is CSVSSRGLTEAFF. CDR3 bases: TGCAGCGTATCCTCAAGGGGGCTTACTGAAGCTTTCTTT.

There are many counts of this clonotype. CDR3 sequence reads: CASSLPQGAQPQHF. The DNA for the CDR3 is TGTGCCAGCAGTCTACCCCAGGGGGCTCAGCCCCAGCATTTT. V and J are TRBV28 and TRBJ1-5; TRBD1 aligns across 8 bases. CDR1 is MDHEN, CDR2 SYDVKM, per germline. J was trimmed by 6 bases and V by 5 bases; bases with no gene match: 6. The CDR3 length is 14 residues.

V is TRBV12-3 or TRBV12-4 and J is TRBJ1-5; D ambiguous. The CDR3 runs to 12 residues. V was clipped by 5 bases and J by 4 bases, with 6 bases between them. The CDR3: CASSQNNQPQHF. CDR3 nucleotide sequence: TGTGCCAGCAGTCAAAATAATCAGCCCCAGCATTTT.

The sample holds many counts of this clonotype. The chain has TRBV7-8 and TRBJ1-1, with D perhaps matching TRBD1 (5 bases). V was clipped by 5 bases and J by 9 bases, with 16 bases between them. Germline CDR1 is SGHVS and CDR2 is FQNEAQ. The CDR3 is 13 residues long. CDR3 amino acids: CASSPGGEGKAFF. The DNA of the CDR3 is TGTGCCAGCAGCCCAGGTGGAGAGGGGAAAGCTTTCTTT.

This clonotype was found a few times. The V call is TRBV20-1, the J call TRBJ2-1; 15 positions match TRBD2. V shed 5 bases, J shed 8 bases, and the junction held 13 bases outside the gene matches. The CDR3 has 17 residues. Germline V gene data show CDR1 as DFQATT and CDR2 as SNEGSKA (reference sequence). The DNA for the CDR3 is TGCAGTGCTGCGGGACTAGCGGGAGGAATAGGACGGGATGAGCAGTTCTTC. Amino acids: CSAAGLAGGIGRDEQFF.

This clonotype has ten or more counts. The chain carries TRBV5-1 and TRBJ2-7; TRBD1 is a possible D gene (6 bases). This CDR3 has 14 amino acids. Germline V lookup: CDR1 SGHRS, CDR2 YFSETQ. Trimming cost V 0 bases and J 3 bases, with 10 bases left between them. CDR3 protein: CASSLAGQIYEQYF. The CDR3 region has the DNA TGCGCCAGCAGCTTGGCCGGACAGATCTACGAGCAGTACTTC.

This clonotype was seen at least ten times. The chain joins TRBV18 to TRBJ1-2; D is uncertain. The CDR3 has 14 amino acids. Trimming removed 0 bases at V and 9 bases at J, with 14 bases between. Germline-derived CDR1 and CDR2 are KGHSH and LQKENI. CDR3 amino acids: CASSPPGSPFSYTF. CDR3 nucleotide sequence: TGTGCCAGCTCACCACCCGGGTCACCATTTAGCTACACCTTC.

The table lists this clonotype with many counts. The chain carries TRBV13 and TRBJ2-7; 7 bases align to TRBD1. The junction had 4 bases not matched to a gene; V was cut back by 6 bases and J by 5 bases. In germline, CDR1 is PRHDT, CDR2 FYEKMQ (reference sequence). The CDR3 sequence is 12 residues long. CDR3: CASSSGQNEQYF. CDR3 nucleotide sequence: TGTGCCAGCAGTTCGGGACAGAACGAGCAGTACTTC.

At least ten counts were recorded for this clonotype. The chain combines TRBV30 with TRBJ1-2; D not resolved. Germline V gene data show CDR1 as GTSNPN and CDR2 as SVGIG (reference sequence). V dropped 1 base and J dropped 7 bases, with 10 bases sitting between them. The CDR3 has 12 residues. The CDR3 sequence: CAWSAGSGGYTF. As DNA, the CDR3 is TGTGCCTGGAGTGCGGGTAGTGGTGGCTACACCTTC.

The V gene is TRBV11-2, the J gene TRBJ2-5; TRBD1 agrees at 9 bases. Losses at the gene ends were 3 bases for V and 2 bases for J; bases not matched to a gene: 10. Germline V gene data show CDR1 as SGHAT and CDR2 as FQNNGV. This CDR3 is built from 17 residues. The CDR3 is CASSLGQGNVGQETQYF. The CDR3 DNA follows: TGTGCCAGCAGCTTGGGACAGGGAAACGTAGGGCAAGAGACCCAGTACTTC.

This chain joins TRBV12-5 and TRBJ1-1; 12 bases fit TRBD1. Germline CDR1 LGHNT, CDR2 FRNRAP. The CDR3 runs 15 residues. The ends lost 1 base at V and 4 bases at J; junction bases unmatched: 1. The CDR3 spells CASGLGGQGATEAFF. The CDR3 bases are TGTGCTAGTGGTTTGGGGGGACAGGGGGCCACTGAAGCTTTCTTT.